This T cell receptor (beta chain) was identified in a study of radiation and T cells in renal cell carcinoma. Germline V gives CDR1 LNHNV, CDR2 YYDKDF (reference sequence). The CDR3 totals 16 residues. V was cut by 0 bases and J by 1 base, with 9 bases left in between. Study-wide results and caveats: In blood, top tumor clones expanded by 2 weeks, shrinking by 4.

Libraries were prepared by immunoSEQ multiplex PCR; TCRdb keeps only in-frame clonotypes and omits some of them. The table shows roughly 100,000 clones, with 80% to 90% occurring only once. On this clone: Antigen: not known.

Time point in this sample: blood 4 weeks post-SBRT, at nephrectomy. Treatment of the sample: 15 Gy SBRT to primary tumor, nephrectomy 4 weeks later. Nephrectomy followed 15 Gy stereotactic body radiation by 4 weeks. Serial blood draws occurred at baseline and 2 and 4 weeks post-SBRT. The patient's renal cell carcinoma had clear cell pathology. This specimen was blood, taken from a patient whose treatment included radiotherapy and nephrectomy. The V and J genes are TRBV15 and TRBJ2-2; D uncertain. The source is a man aged 60 to 75 with renal cell carcinoma. DNA of the CDR3: TGTGCCACCAGCAGAGATGGTAACAGGAACACCGGGGAGCTGTTTTTT. This sequence encodes CATSRDGNRNTGELFF.